The sequence of this T cell receptor beta chain was determined in a study of T cell repertoires in cytomegalovirus infection. Study summary: CMV infection and matching HLA type were both indicated by public TCR beta signatures.

On this clonotype: Antigen: not known.

J lost 6 bases, V lost 0 bases, and 14 bases had no gene match. Germline V gene data show CDR1 as MNHEY and CDR2 as SVGEGT. The CDR3 covers 19 residues. TCRdb called the reads again in MiXCR, with one record for every CDR3 protein. The sample consists of a few hundred thousand distinct CDR3 sequences, about 39% of them appearing once. General study points: CMV-specific TCR beta clonotypes restricted by HLA-C were the ones dominating the ex vivo response.

This receptor was taken from a human donor in good health (CMV status not recorded). Some clones in this sample may be carry-over from other donors' samples. Sample: cultured PBMCs, taken from culture after CMV antigen stimulation. The chain employs TRBV6-2 or TRBV6-3 and TRBJ2-1; 10 nucleotides line up with TRBD2. This CDR3 reads CASSYSITGGLAVINEQFF. The CDR3 DNA reads as TGTGCCAGCAGTTACTCGATAACGGGAGGACTAGCGGTTATCAATGAGCAGTTCTTC.